The 30 T cell receptor beta chains below were found in one sample sequenced in a study of cytomegalovirus exposure and HLA in healthy donors. PCR amplification relied on 60 Vbeta primers (plus 13 Jbeta primers). Only in-frame clones appear in the TCRdb table, and some are missing; sequencing was by immunoSEQ multiplex PCR. This repertoire shows some 270,000 clones, around 80% found once; its top ten account for over 0.3%. Sequencing was carried out using PBMCs. These receptors all come from a girl aged 2 to 10 in good health and CMV-seronegative.

The chain uses TRBV5-1 and TRBJ2-5; the D gene is possibly TRBD2 (5 bases). The J call is in doubt because the DNA end fits TRBJ2-7 better. CDR3 length equals 14 residues. CDR1 is SGHRS and CDR2 is YFSETQ in the germline V gene. In DNA form, the CDR3 reads TGCGCCAGCAGCCCGGGATCGGGTCACTACGAGCAGTACTTC. Translation gives CASSPGSGHYEQYF.

V gene TRBV5-4 combines with J gene TRBJ1-4, with D perhaps matching TRBD1 (5 bases). Looked up from germline, CDR1 is SGHNT and CDR2 is YYREEE (reference sequence). The V end lost 2 bases, the J end lost 1 base, and 9 bases lay between the germline ends. The CDR3 covers 15 residues. The CDR3 reads CASSFRGGTNEKLFF. The CDR3 coding sequence is TGTGCCAGCAGCTTCCGGGGGGGAACTAATGAAAAACTGTTTTTT.

This clone appeared once. The chain is built from TRBV5-1 and TRBJ2-3, with 13 bases aligning to TRBD2. The germline V gene encodes CDR1 SGHRS and CDR2 YFSETQ. With V trimmed by 5 bases and J by 0 bases, 6 bases remained unmatched. This CDR3 has 17 amino acids. The CDR3 region is CASSPGLAGPSTDTQYF. The CDR3, as DNA: TGCGCCAGCAGTCCGGGACTAGCGGGACCTAGCACAGATACGCAGTATTTT.

The chain employs TRBV5-1 and TRBJ2-3; 15 nucleotides align to TRBD2. Looked up from germline, CDR1 is SGHRS and CDR2 is YFSETQ. The J segment lost 4 bases and the V segment lost 0 bases, leaving 12 bases of the junction unmatched. This CDR3 is built from 20 residues. The CDR3, as DNA: TGCGCCAGCAGCTTGGTAGGGACTAGCGGGGGGCAAAGGAGGCCAGATACGCAGTATTTT. It is translated as CASSLVGTSGGQRRPDTQYF.

V and J are TRBV4-1 and TRBJ2-5; 15 nucleotides agree with TRBD2. The CDR3 covers 19 residues. Trimming took 3 bases from V and 5 from J; bases not matched to a gene: 13. Germline V CDR1 and CDR2: MGHRA, YSYEKL. The CDR3 spells CASSHPDGLAGGPKETQYF. The DNA for the CDR3 is TGCGCCAGCAGCCATCCCGACGGACTAGCGGGGGGGCCAAAGGAGACCCAGTACTTC.

The rearrangement uses TRBV18 and TRBJ2-7, with 8 positions matching TRBD1. Germline V gene data show CDR1 as KGHSH and CDR2 as LQKENI. The CDR3 totals 15 residues. V was clipped by 6 bases and J by 1 base; unmatched bases: 8. The CDR3 here is CASSSGTGTSYEQYF. The CDR3 nucleotides are TGTGCCAGCTCGTCCGGGACAGGAACTTCCTACGAGCAGTACTTC.

V usage is TRBV4-1 and J usage is TRBJ2-5; 10 positions match TRBD1. The end of the DNA fits TRBJ2-7 better, so the J call may be wrong. The CDR3 sequence is 15 residues long. The germline CDR1 and CDR2 sequences are MGHRA and YSYEKL. CDR3 nucleotide sequence: TGCGCCAGCAGCGAAAGACAGGGGGCGGACTACGAGCAGTACTTC. It is translated as CASSERQGADYEQYF.

The table lists this clone with a count of one. The chain combines TRBV4-2 with TRBJ2-7, with 8 nucleotides matching TRBD1. The junction had 0 bases not matched to a gene; V was cut back by 1 base and J by 1 base. The CDR3 has 14 residues. Germline lookup yields CDR1 LGHNA and CDR2 YNFKEQ. CDR3: CASSQGQGSYEQYF. The DNA of the CDR3 is TGTGCCAGCAGCCAAGGACAGGGGTCCTACGAGCAGTACTTC.

The chain recombines TRBV7-2 with TRBJ2-7, with 7 bases identical to TRBD1. The CDR3 loop spans 15 amino acids. The junction had 10 bases not matched to a gene; V was cut back by 2 bases and J by 6 bases. From germline, CDR1 is SGHTA and CDR2 FQGNSA. The CDR3 bases are TGTGCCAGCAGCTTACTCAGGGGGAAAAGAAGCGAGCAGTACTTC. This codes for CASSLLRGKRSEQYF.

This clone was counted a single time. The chain uses TRBV5-6 and TRBJ2-7, with 7 bases aligning to TRBD2. Germline CDR1 reads SGHDT; CDR2 reads YYEEEE. This CDR3 region has 13 residues. V lost 2 bases and J lost 3; bases outside the gene matches: 2. The CDR3 is CASSFLAVYEQYF. In DNA form, the CDR3 reads TGTGCCAGCAGCTTCCTAGCGGTCTACGAGCAGTACTTC. Looking up the rest from reference TRBV5-6 and TRBJ2-7 gives the full variable domain: DAGVTQSPTHLIKTRGQQVTLRCSPKSGHDTVSWYQQALGQGPQFIFQYYEEEERQRGNFPDRFSGHQFPNYSSELNVNALLLGDSALYLCASSFLAVYEQYFGPGTRLTVT.

Concerning this clone itself: One end of the junction varies from germline; a read error may be responsible. The rearrangement uses TRBV7-9 and TRBJ2-1; a weak D match, TRBD1 (5 bases). The CDR3 totals 16 residues. CDR1 and CDR2 (germline): SEHNR, FQNEAQ (reference sequence). The CDR3 here is CASSLVAGLSHNEQFF. The DNA of the CDR3 is TGTGCCAGCAGCTTAGTTGCAGGGCTCTCCCACAATGAGCAGTTCTTC.

The chain carries TRBV7-8 and TRBJ1-1; D not resolved. Between the trimmed V and J ends, which lost 2 bases and 2 bases, there was a span of 12 bases. Germline V gives CDR1 SGHVS, CDR2 FQNEAQ. This CDR3 is 15 amino acids long. The CDR3 region is CASSLTLGSNTEAFF. The CDR3, as DNA: TGTGCCAGCAGCTTAACGCTCGGGAGTAACACTGAAGCTTTCTTT.

The CDR3 is CASRSKPRDGYTF. CDR3 DNA: TGTGCCAGCAGATCTAAACCTAGAGATGGCTACACCTTC. The chain has TRBV6-5 and TRBJ1-2; unclear D gene. CDR3 length equals 13 residues. CDR1 and CDR2 from the germline V gene are MNHEY and SVGAGI. With 6 bases removed from V and 6 bases from J, the gap between germline ends came to 14 bases.

This clone came up once. The rearrangement joins TRBV28 to TRBJ2-5, with D possibly TRBD1 on 5 matching bases. The CDR3 is 15 residues long. Germline V CDR1 and CDR2: MDHEN, SYDVKM. V was trimmed by 6 bases and J by 2 bases, leaving 16 bases between them. CDR3: CASSTQGMGQETQYF. CDR3 bases: TGTGCCAGCAGCACCCAGGGAATGGGGCAAGAGACCCAGTACTTC.

The gene calls are TRBV6-6 and TRBJ1-2; the D is unclear. Per germline, CDR1 MNHNY and CDR2 SVGAGI (reference sequence). The CDR3 runs to 16 residues. The ends were cut back, 1 base at V and 2 bases at J, with 14 bases in the middle. CDR3 nucleotides: TGTGCCAGCAGTTACTTGAGGTTCGAGGTCAACTATGGCTACACCTTC. Protein: CASSYLRFEVNYGYTF.

The chain has TRBV6-1 and TRBJ2-2; 7 positions match TRBD1. CDR3 length: 16 residues. V gave up 4 bases and J gave up 0 bases; unmatched junction bases: 5. Germline V lookup: CDR1 MNHNS, CDR2 SASEGT. CDR3 DNA: TGTGCCAGCAGTGTCGGGACAGCAGCGAACACCGGGGAGCTGTTTTTT. Translating it yields CASSVGTAANTGELFF.

This chain uses TRBV19 with TRBJ1-5; no firm D call. The ends were cut back, 3 bases at V and 5 bases at J, with 8 bases in the middle. This CDR3 is 13 amino acids long. CDR1 is LNHDA and CDR2 is SQIVND in the germline V gene (reference sequence). The CDR3 sequence: CASSMYIDQPQHF. CDR3 nucleotides: TGTGCCAGTAGTATGTATATAGATCAGCCCCAGCATTTT.

This chain links TRBV7-6 with TRBJ2-5, with D perhaps matching TRBD1 (6 bases). This CDR3 comprises 13 residues. V was cut by 6 bases and J by 4 bases, with 12 bases left in between. The V gene's germline CDR1 is SGHVS and CDR2 FNYEAQ. The CDR3, as DNA: TGTGCCAGCAGACAGGGAAGCGTAGAGACCCAGTACTTC. It yields the protein CASRQGSVETQYF.

The chain carries TRBV4-1 and TRBJ2-7; D gene unclear. Germline V CDR1 and CDR2: MGHRA, YSYEKL. With 1 base removed from V and 3 bases from J, the gap between germline ends came to 7 bases. CDR3 length: 13 residues. The CDR3 region is CASSQAERYEQYF. In nucleotides, the CDR3 is TGCGCCAGCAGCCAAGCGGAGCGCTACGAGCAGTACTTC.

V and J are TRBV12-5 and TRBJ2-3; the match to TRBD2 covers 10 bases. After removal of 6 bases from V and 14 bases from J, the junction contained 5 bases not matched to a gene. Germline V gives CDR1 LGHNT, CDR2 FRNRAP. The CDR3 consists of 11 residues. The CDR3 coding sequence is TGTGCTAGTGGGAAGACTAGCGGGCGGTATTTT. Translated, it gives CASGKTSGRYF. The full variable domain, completed using reference TRBV12-5 and TRBJ2-3, is DARVTQTPRHKVTEMGQEVTMRCQPILGHNTVFWYRQTMMQGLELLAYFRNRAPLDDSGMPKDRFSAEMPDATLATLKIQPSEPRDSAVYFCASGKTSGRYFGPGTRLTVL.

This chain connects TRBV30 to TRBJ1-2, with 9 bases matching TRBD1. V lost 3 bases to trimming and J lost 6 bases; unmatched junction nucleotides: 17. CDR1 is GTSNPN, CDR2 SVGIG, per germline (reference sequence). This CDR3 comprises 17 residues. For the CDR3, the DNA is TGTGCCTGGAGCGGAAGTGGGGGCGAGGGACAGGGCGATGGCTACACCTTC. Encoded protein: CAWSGSGGEGQGDGYTF.

The gene calls are TRBV5-6 and TRBJ1-5, with 7 nucleotides matching TRBD1. Germline CDR1 SGHDT, CDR2 YYEEEE. V gave up 4 bases and J gave up 7 bases; unmatched junction bases: 8. This CDR3 contains 14 residues. CDR3 amino acids: CASSRGGVGQPQHF. The DNA of the CDR3 is TGTGCCAGCAGCCGAGGGGGCGTCGGGCAGCCCCAGCATTTT.

This rearrangement joins TRBV6-6 to TRBJ1-5; D is unclear. The CDR3 extends over 12 amino acids. Trimming took 7 bases from V and 7 from J, leaving 11 bases between them. Germline assignment: CDR1 MNHNY and CDR2 SVGAGI (reference sequence). The CDR3 DNA follows: TGTGCCAGCAAGTCTGAGGGCCAGCCCCAGCATTTT. Translated, it gives CASKSEGQPQHF.

The V gene is TRBV28, the J gene TRBJ2-5, with 9 bases lining up with TRBD1. The trim removed 6 bases at V and 11 bases at J, leaving 10 bases unmatched. This CDR3 contains 13 residues. The germline gives CDR1 MDHEN, CDR2 SYDVKM. Written as DNA, the CDR3 is TGTGCCAGCAGCCTCGGGACAGGGAATAGTCAGTACTTC. The encoded protein is CASSLGTGNSQYF. The variable domain in full, completed from reference TRBV28 and TRBJ2-5, reads DVKVTQSSRYLVKRTGEKVFLECVQDMDHENMFWYRQDPGLGLRLIYFSYDVKMKEKGDIPEGYSVSREKKERFSLILESASTNQTSMYLCASSLGTGNSQYFGPGTRLLVL.

This rearrangement joins TRBV6-5 to TRBJ1-2, with D maybe TRBD1 (5 bases). V lost 6 bases, J lost 5 bases, and 10 bases lay in between. The CDR3 sequence is 12 residues long. The germline V gene has CDR1 MNHEY and CDR2 SVGAGI. The CDR3 here is CASSDSRYGYTF. Written as DNA, the CDR3 is TGTGCCAGCAGCGACAGCCGGTATGGCTACACCTTC.

The gene calls are TRBV5-1 and TRBJ2-2, with 8 bases identical to TRBD1. Trimming took 2 bases from V and 7 from J; bases not matched to a gene: 4. Germline-derived CDR1 and CDR2 are SGHRS and YFSETQ. The CDR3 contains 14 residues. The DNA of the CDR3 is TGCGCCAGCAGCTTCACAGGGGGTAACGGGGAGCTGTTTTTT. Encoded protein: CASSFTGGNGELFF.

This chain connects TRBV19 to TRBJ1-5; unclear D gene. V dropped 3 bases and J dropped 0 bases, with 18 bases sitting between them. This CDR3 contains 18 residues. CDR1 LNHDA and CDR2 SQIVND come from the germline V gene (reference sequence). The CDR3 region is CASSMWATSKHSNQPQHF. The CDR3, as DNA: TGTGCCAGTAGTATGTGGGCAACGAGCAAGCATAGCAATCAGCCCCAGCATTTT.

The V call is TRBV5-1, the J call TRBJ1-1; possible D gene TRBD1, 6 bases. CDR3 length: 13 amino acids. Germline V lookup: CDR1 SGHRS, CDR2 YFSETQ. V lost 4 bases to trimming and J lost 6 bases, with 13 bases between them. DNA of the CDR3: TGCGCCAGCAGCATCCGCAGGGGCTCTGAAGCTTTCTTT. It specifies CASSIRRGSEAFF.

This chain connects TRBV25-1 to TRBJ2-7; possible D gene TRBD2, 6 bases. The V gene's germline CDR1 is MGHDK and CDR2 SYGVNS. Trimming stripped 4 bases from V and 5 bases from J, with 12 bases between. There are 13 residues in the CDR3. CDR3: CASSASGFHEQYF. CDR3 sequence (DNA): TGTGCCAGCAGTGCCAGCGGGTTCCACGAGCAGTACTTC.

This chain connects TRBV5-8 to TRBJ2-5, with 11 bases aligning to TRBD1. Germline V gene sequence: CDR1 SGHTS, CDR2 YDEGEE. Losses at the gene ends were 0 bases for V and 4 bases for J; bases not matched to a gene: 2. The CDR3 extends over 15 amino acids. DNA for the CDR3: TGTGCCAGCAGCTTGGGGGACAGGGGGAGAGAGACCCAGTACTTC. Translation gives CASSLGDRGRETQYF.